This is a list of T cell receptor beta chains from one sample in a study of cytomegalovirus exposure and HLA in healthy donors. Using immunoSEQ multiplex PCR, the repertoire was profiled, and TCRdb retains in-frame clones only, with some absent. This table has about 160,000 clones, roughly 72% appearing once. Sequences were obtained from PBMCs. The receptors were sampled from a man aged 35 to 55 in good health and CMV-seropositive. Both conserved end residues are part of each CDR3. The D gene is left open where the match is weak. The size of a clone is reported for some rows only, either as once, few or many, or as a class for expanded clones.

V: TRBV5-1; D: TRBD1; size: few; J: TRBJ1-2; CDR3: CASSPGTGNDGYTF; DNA: TGCGCCAGCAGCCCTGGGACAGGGAATGATGGCTACACCTTC
V: TRBV6-4; D: NA; size: NA; J: TRBJ1-2; CDR3: CASSEGTGPSYGYTF; DNA: TGTGCCAGCAGTGAGGGTACAGGGCCCAGCTATGGCTACACCTTC
V: TRBV5-1; D: NA; size: NA; J: TRBJ1-2; CDR3: CASSLDLRDGYTF; DNA: TGCGCCAGCAGCTTGGATTTGAGGGATGGCTACACCTTC
V: TRBV10-3; D: NA; size: once; J: TRBJ1-2; CDR3: CAISEAGYGYTF; DNA: TGTGCCATCAGTGAAGCAGGATACGGCTACACCTTC
V: TRBV4-3; D: NA; size: NA; J: TRBJ1-2; CDR3: CASSQELGWEDSGYGYTF; DNA: TGCGCCAGCAGCCAAGAGCTGGGGTGGGAGGACTCCGGCTATGGCTACACCTTC
V: TRBV7-9; D: NA; size: few; J: TRBJ1-2; CDR3: CASSHAAANGYTF; DNA: TGTGCCAGCAGCCACGCGGCAGCAAATGGCTACACCTTC
V: TRBV4-2; D: TRBD1; size: NA; J: TRBJ2-3; CDR3: CASSHRTGGSDTQYF; DNA: TGTGCCAGCAGCCACCGGACAGGGGGCTCAGATACGCAGTATTTT
V: TRBV19; D: TRBD2; size: NA; J: TRBJ2-4; CDR3: CASSIGLAQLLAKNIQYF; DNA: TGTGCCAGTAGTATCGGACTAGCGCAACTGCTAGCCAAAAACATTCAGTACTTC
V: TRBV7-2; D: NA; size: few; J: TRBJ2-7; CDR3: CASTDGGVDSYEQYF; DNA: TGTGCCAGCACCGATGGCGGGGTTGACTCCTACGAGCAGTACTTC
V: TRBV7-2; D: TRBD1; size: NA; J: TRBJ2-5; CDR3: CASSLAGQGGETQYF; DNA: TGTGCCAGCAGCTTAGCGGGACAGGGGGGGGAGACCCAGTACTTC
V: TRBV6-6; D: NA; size: NA; J: TRBJ1-1; CDR3: CASSPYTEAFF; DNA: TGTGCCAGCAGTCCATACACTGAAGCTTTCTTT
V: TRBV30; D: NA; size: NA; J: TRBJ1-2; CDR3: CAWREAPNYGYTF; DNA: TGTGCCTGGAGGGAGGCCCCGAACTATGGCTACACCTTC
V: TRBV5-6; D: NA; size: NA; J: TRBJ1-5; CDR3: CASSLGTYRDSRDQPQHF; DNA: TGTGCCAGCAGCTTGGGGACCTACAGGGATTCAAGAGATCAGCCCCAGCATTTT
V: TRBV5-1; D: NA; size: few; J: TRBJ2-5; CDR3: CASSLGGRRDQETQYF; DNA: TGCGCCAGCAGCTTGGGGGGCAGGAGGGACCAAGAGACCCAGTACTTC
V: TRBV14; D: NA; size: NA; J: TRBJ2-7; CDR3: CASSQEAGKPYEQYF; DNA: TGTGCCAGCAGCCAAGAGGCAGGGAAACCCTACGAGCAGTACTTC
V: TRBV7-9; D: NA; size: NA; J: TRBJ2-6; CDR3: CASSPRGSGANVLTF; DNA: TGTGCCAGCAGCCCCAGGGGCTCTGGGGCCAACGTCCTGACTTTC
V: TRBV9; D: NA; size: once; J: TRBJ1-2; CDR3: CASSGGLRVFYGYTF; DNA: TGTGCCAGCAGCGGGGGCCTCAGGGTCTTTTATGGCTACACCTTC
V: TRBV29-1; D: NA; size: NA; J: TRBJ2-3; CDR3: CSVDNSVNTDTQYF; DNA: TGCAGCGTTGATAATTCAGTTAACACAGATACGCAGTATTTT
V: TRBV6-5; D: TRBD1; size: NA; J: TRBJ2-2; CDR3: CASRYSGTGVSGELFF; DNA: TGTGCCAGCAGATACTCGGGGACAGGGGTTTCCGGGGAGCTGTTTTTT
V: TRBV7-9; D: TRBD1; size: NA; J: TRBJ1-4; CDR3: CASSTGTGDNEKLFF; DNA: TGTGCCAGCAGCACCGGGACAGGGGACAATGAAAAACTGTTTTTT
V: TRBV7-2; D: NA; size: NA; J: TRBJ1-5; CDR3: CASSLGGPQPQHF; DNA: TGTGCCAGCAGCTTAGGAGGGCCTCAGCCCCAGCATTTT
V: TRBV13; D: TRBD1; size: NA; J: TRBJ2-7; CDR3: CASSMGQGLHEQYF; DNA: TGTGCCAGCAGCATGGGACAGGGATTACACGAGCAGTACTTC
V: TRBV7-3; D: NA; size: NA; J: TRBJ2-3; CDR3: CASSSSGVITDTQYF; DNA: TGTGCCAGCAGCTCCAGCGGCGTTATCACAGATACGCAGTATTTT
V: TRBV5-4; D: NA; size: NA; J: TRBJ2-7; CDR3: CASSQVGGGASYEQYF; DNA: TGTGCCAGCAGCCAAGTTGGCGGGGGCGCCTCCTACGAGCAGTACTTC
V: TRBV5-6; D: TRBD2; size: few; J: TRBJ2-5; CDR3: CASSPVGRRETQYF; DNA: TGTGCCAGCAGCCCCGTCGGGAGGCGGGAGACCCAGTACTTC
V: TRBV5-4; D: NA; size: NA; J: TRBJ1-2; CDR3: CASTEDTANYGYTF; DNA: TGTGCCAGCACCGAAGACACCGCTAACTATGGCTACACCTTC
V: TRBV4-1; D: NA; size: NA; J: TRBJ1-1; CDR3: CASSQDRGNTEAFF; DNA: TGCGCCAGCAGCCAAGACAGGGGGAACACTGAAGCTTTCTTT
V: TRBV7-8; D: TRBD1; size: once; J: TRBJ2-2; CDR3: CASRSGTGSTGELFF; DNA: TGTGCCAGCAGATCCGGGACAGGGTCCACCGGGGAGCTGTTTTTT
V: TRBV9; D: NA; size: few; J: TRBJ1-1; CDR3: CASSPRQASNTEAFF; DNA: TGTGCCAGCAGCCCCCGGCAGGCCTCGAACACTGAAGCTTTCTTT
V: TRBV27; D: NA; size: NA; J: TRBJ1-1; CDR3: CATRWGRGTEAFF; DNA: TGTGCCACCAGGTGGGGGCGAGGGACTGAAGCTTTCTTT
V: TRBV29-1; D: TRBD2; size: NA; J: TRBJ2-7; CDR3: CSVRGGERGVPYEQYF; DNA: TGCAGCGTACGGGGTGGGGAGCGGGGGGTACCCTACGAGCAGTACTTC
V: TRBV7-8; D: TRBD1; size: NA; J: TRBJ2-3; CDR3: CASSLRDRGLPDTQYF; DNA: TGTGCCAGCAGCTTACGGGACAGGGGGCTACCGGATACGCAGTATTTT
V: TRBV4-3; D: TRBD2; size: NA; J: TRBJ2-7; CDR3: CASSQESSGGDYEQYF; DNA: TGCGCCAGCAGCCAAGAAAGTAGCGGGGGGGACTACGAGCAGTACTTC
V: TRBV19; D: NA; size: NA; J: TRBJ2-3; CDR3: CASSMTGTDTQYF; DNA: TGTGCCAGTAGTATGACGGGAACAGATACGCAGTATTTT
V: TRBV7-9; D: TRBD2; size: NA; J: TRBJ2-7; CDR3: CASSRTSGGAKLPYEQYF; DNA: TGTGCCAGCAGCCGGACTAGCGGGGGGGCCAAACTTCCCTACGAGCAGTACTTC
V: TRBV7-2; D: NA; size: once; J: TRBJ1-1; CDR3: CASSLAGYTEAFF; DNA: TGTGCCAGCAGCTTAGCGGGCTACACTGAAGCTTTCTTT